Given below is one T cell receptor (beta chain) in context. What it recognizes is unknown. Donors, without exception, were Caucasian adults residing in Nashville, Tennessee. The V gene's germline CDR1 is SNHLY and CDR2 FYNNEI. V was pared by 7 bases and J by 9 bases, with 11 bases of the junction left unmatched. CDR3 size: 14 residues. The method was immunoSEQ multiplex PCR; TCRdb's version includes in-frame clones alone and lacks a portion of them. Here the sample spans some 500,000 clones, roughly 95% being singletons. This record belongs to a study of shared clonotypes between healthy human individuals. The study, taken as a whole, reports: Sharing of clonotypes among donors was expected to vary with sequencing depth.

The specimen sequenced was naive CD4+ T cells sorted from blood. The subset is: CD45RA+ positively selected. This chain links TRBV2 with TRBJ2-3; 9 bases are a match to TRBD2. This sequence was found in a woman aged 25-40 years in good health. Here the CDR3 DNA reads TGTGCCAGCAACATAGCGGGAGAGGGAAGAACGCAGTATTTT. Translation: CASNIAGEGRTQYF.